This TCR beta chain was recorded in a study of post-analysis software for immune sequencing data (dated by TCRdb to 2015 to 2017). In the study overall: The recorded disease courses included relapsing-remitting, secondary progressive and progressive-relapsing multiple sclerosis, and some patients had no subtype annotation. Patient repertoires were compared against roughly 10 previously published healthy control repertoires from donors aged roughly 6 to 27 years. A subset of samples was prepared in parallel using single-end sample barcoding, then pooled and co-amplified after Illumina adapter ligation. General conclusions and limits of the study: The multiple sclerosis patient group was slightly younger than the control group. Patients showed significantly higher frequencies than controls for about 5 TRBV segments, among them TRBV5-6, TRBV5-1 and TRBV20-1. When samples were clustered directly using the F measure, samples prepared in the same batch co-clustered strongly, which prompted a batch-effect correction. Normalized Chao1 diversity was significantly lower in multiple sclerosis patients than controls, suggesting substantial peripheral T-cell clonal expansion.

This clonotype came up a few times. Its binding antigen is unknown. Per-base quality was not reported, and no clone a single base away is much larger than it. To demonstrate the VDJtools post-analysis software, TCR beta repertoires were profiled from the peripheral blood of roughly 12 young patients with multiple sclerosis. Multiple sclerosis patients were children and adolescents aged roughly 6 to 17 years. V is pruned by 6 bases and J by 4 bases, leaving 20 bases of the junction without a gene match. According to the germline V gene, CDR1 reads SGHTA and CDR2 reads FQGTGA. Measured from the cysteine to the phenylalanine, the CDR3 is 19 residues long. Just the 57-base CDR3 DNA is kept, in frame starting at base 1. Library method: PCR. Sequenced using an Illumina HiSeq 2500. To reduce PCR and sequencing biases, unique molecular identifiers were built into the TCR beta cDNA libraries. Approximately 500,000 cDNA molecules were obtained per 1 to 10 million input T cells, so each molecule approximated one T cell. The patient libraries were prepared and sequenced using the same protocol as the earlier healthy control dataset. Samples belonging to the same batch were prepared together, multiplexed and sequenced on a shared HiSeq lane. The authors' analysis ran thus. MIGEC was used to process the raw barcoded reads, and molecular identifier groups with only a single read were discarded before consensus assembly and CDR3 extraction. Clonotype tables were post-analysed with VDJtools, and diversity was normalized by down-sampling all datasets to the smallest sample size. Repertoire overlap clustering matched CDR3 amino acid but not nucleotide sequences to correct batch-related cross-sample contamination. TCRdb applied fastp at Q25 and MiXCR to the public reads, then kept only in-frame beta chains. Under each unique CDR3 protein, matching rows form one entry showing the most common genes and DNA. The V and J calls and clone size are TCRdb's, not the authors'. The table for this sample lists roughly 800,000 distinct CDR3 sequences; about 50% of them were counted only once. In total, the top ten clones hold about 4.8% of the sample.

Sequencing was done on a sample of blood. This sequence was found in a girl aged 5 to 17 with multiple sclerosis. The V gene is TRBV7-3 and the J gene is TRBJ2-1; the central 8 bases match TRBD2. The nucleotides read TGTGCCAGCAGTTCCTGGACTAGCCTAGATCGAAGAGGGTACAATGAGCAGTTCTTC. Translated, this gives CASSSWTSLDRRGYNEQFF.